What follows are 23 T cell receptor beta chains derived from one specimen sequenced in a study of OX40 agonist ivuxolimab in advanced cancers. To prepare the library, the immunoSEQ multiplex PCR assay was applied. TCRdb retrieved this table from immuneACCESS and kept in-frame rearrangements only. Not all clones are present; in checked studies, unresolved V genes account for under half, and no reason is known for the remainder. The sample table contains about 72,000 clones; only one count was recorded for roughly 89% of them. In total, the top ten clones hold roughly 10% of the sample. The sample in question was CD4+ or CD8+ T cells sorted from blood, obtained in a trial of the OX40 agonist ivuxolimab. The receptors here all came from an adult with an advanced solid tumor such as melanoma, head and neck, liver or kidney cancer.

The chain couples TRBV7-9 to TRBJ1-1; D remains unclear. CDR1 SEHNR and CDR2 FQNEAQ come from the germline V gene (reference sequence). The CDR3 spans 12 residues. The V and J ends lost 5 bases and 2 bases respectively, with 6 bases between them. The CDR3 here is CASSILNTEAFF. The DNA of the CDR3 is TGTGCCAGCAGCATACTAAACACTGAAGCTTTCTTT.

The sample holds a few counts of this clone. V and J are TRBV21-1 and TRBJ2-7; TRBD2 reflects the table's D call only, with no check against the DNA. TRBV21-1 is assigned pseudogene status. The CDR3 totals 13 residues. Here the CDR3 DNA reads TGTGCCAGCAGCTTGCGGGAGGGGTACGAGCAGTACTTC. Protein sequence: CASSLREGYEQYF.

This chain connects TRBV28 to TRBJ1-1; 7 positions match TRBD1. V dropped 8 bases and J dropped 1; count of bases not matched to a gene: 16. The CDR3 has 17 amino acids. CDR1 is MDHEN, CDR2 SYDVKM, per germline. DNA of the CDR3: TGTGCCAGCGGGGATTATAACAGGGGACGGAGGAACACTGAAGCTTTCTTT. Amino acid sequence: CASGDYNRGRRNTEAFF. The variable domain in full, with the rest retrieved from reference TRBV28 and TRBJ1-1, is DVKVTQSSRYLVKRTGEKVFLECVQDMDHENMFWYRQDPGLGLRLIYFSYDVKMKEKGDIPEGYSVSREKKERFSLILESASTNQTSMYLCASGDYNRGRRNTEAFFGQGTRLTVV.

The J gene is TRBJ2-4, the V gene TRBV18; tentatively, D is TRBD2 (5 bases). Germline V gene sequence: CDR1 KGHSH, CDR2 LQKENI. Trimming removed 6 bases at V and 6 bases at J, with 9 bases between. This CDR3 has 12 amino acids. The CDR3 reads CASSSSGNIQYF. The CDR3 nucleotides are TGTGCCAGCTCCTCAAGCGGAAACATTCAGTACTTC.

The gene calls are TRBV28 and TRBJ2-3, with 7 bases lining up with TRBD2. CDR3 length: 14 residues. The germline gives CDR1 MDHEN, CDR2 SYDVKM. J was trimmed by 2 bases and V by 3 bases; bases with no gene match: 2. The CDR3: CASSFGGYTDTQYF. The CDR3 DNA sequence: TGTGCCAGCAGTTTCGGGGGGTACACAGATACGCAGTATTTT.

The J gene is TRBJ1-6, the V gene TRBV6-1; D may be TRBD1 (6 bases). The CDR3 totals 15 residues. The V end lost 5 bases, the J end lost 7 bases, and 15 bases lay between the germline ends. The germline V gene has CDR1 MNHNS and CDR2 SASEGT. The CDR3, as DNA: TGTGCCAGCAGTCCGCGTGGGGGGGCAAATTCACCCCTCCACTTT. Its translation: CASSPRGGANSPLHF.

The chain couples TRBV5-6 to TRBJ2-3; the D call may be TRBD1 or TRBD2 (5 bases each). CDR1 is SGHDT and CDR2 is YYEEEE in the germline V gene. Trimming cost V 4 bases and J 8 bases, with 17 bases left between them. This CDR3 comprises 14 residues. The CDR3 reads CASSTGPGPGTQYF. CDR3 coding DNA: TGTGCCAGCAGCACCGGCCCGGGGCCCGGTACGCAGTATTTT.

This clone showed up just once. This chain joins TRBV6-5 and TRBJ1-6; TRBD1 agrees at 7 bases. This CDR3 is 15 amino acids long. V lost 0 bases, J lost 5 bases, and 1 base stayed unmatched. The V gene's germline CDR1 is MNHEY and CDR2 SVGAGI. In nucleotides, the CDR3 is TGTGCCAGCAGTTACTCGGGACAGAATAATTCACCCCTCCACTTT. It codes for CASSYSGQNNSPLHF.

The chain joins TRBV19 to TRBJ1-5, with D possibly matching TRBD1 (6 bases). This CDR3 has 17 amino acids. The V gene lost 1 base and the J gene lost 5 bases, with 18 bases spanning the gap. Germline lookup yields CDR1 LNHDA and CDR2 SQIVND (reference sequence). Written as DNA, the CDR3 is TGTGCCAGTAGTATAGGTTGGGTCCCCAGGGGCCATCAGCCCCAGCATTTT. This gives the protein CASSIGWVPRGHQPQHF. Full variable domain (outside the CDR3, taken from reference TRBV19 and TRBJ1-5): DGGITQSPKYLFRKEGQNVTLSCEQNLNHDAMYWYRQDPGQGLRLIYYSQIVNDFQKGDIAEGYSVSREKKESFPLTVTSAQKNPTAFYLCASSIGWVPRGHQPQHFGDGTRLSIL.

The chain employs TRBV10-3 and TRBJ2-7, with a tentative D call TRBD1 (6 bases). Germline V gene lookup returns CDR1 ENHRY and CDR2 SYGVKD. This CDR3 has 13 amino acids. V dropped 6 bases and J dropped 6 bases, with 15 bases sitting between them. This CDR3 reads CAISGDIGGEQYF. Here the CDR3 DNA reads TGTGCCATCAGCGGGGACATAGGGGGCGAGCAGTACTTC.

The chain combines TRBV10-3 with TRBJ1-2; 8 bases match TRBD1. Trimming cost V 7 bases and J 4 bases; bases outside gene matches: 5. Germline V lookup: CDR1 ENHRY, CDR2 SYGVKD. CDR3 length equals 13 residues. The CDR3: CAITGQAGYGYTF. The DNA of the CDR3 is TGTGCCATCACGGGACAGGCGGGCTATGGCTACACCTTC.

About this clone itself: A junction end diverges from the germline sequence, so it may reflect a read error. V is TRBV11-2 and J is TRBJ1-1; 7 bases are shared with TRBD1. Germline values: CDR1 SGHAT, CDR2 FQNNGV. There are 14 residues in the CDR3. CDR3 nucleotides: TGTGCCAGCACCTTATTAGGGAGGGGGCACAGAGCTTTCTTT. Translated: CASTLLGRGHRAFF.

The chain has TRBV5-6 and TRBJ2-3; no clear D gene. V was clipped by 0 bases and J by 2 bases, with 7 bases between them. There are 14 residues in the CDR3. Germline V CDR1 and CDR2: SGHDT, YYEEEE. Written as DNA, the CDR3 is TGTGCCAGCAGCTTGGCCAGAACCACAGATACGCAGTATTTT. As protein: CASSLARTTDTQYF.

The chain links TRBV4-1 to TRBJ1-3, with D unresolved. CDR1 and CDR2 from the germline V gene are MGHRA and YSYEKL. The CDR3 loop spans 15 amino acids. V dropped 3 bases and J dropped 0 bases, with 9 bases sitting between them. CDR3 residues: CASSQFGVSGNTIYF. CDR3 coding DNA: TGCGCCAGCAGCCAGTTCGGTGTCTCTGGAAACACCATATATTTT.

CDR3 region: CASSSLAGASYEQYF. As DNA, the CDR3 is TGTGCCAGCAGCTCACTAGCGGGGGCCTCCTACGAGCAGTACTTC. The rearrangement joins TRBV7-6 to TRBJ2-7; 11 bases align to TRBD2. The CDR3 loop spans 15 amino acids. Per the germline V gene, CDR1 is SGHVS and CDR2 is FNYEAQ. The trim removed 4 bases at V and 0 bases at J, leaving 2 bases unmatched.

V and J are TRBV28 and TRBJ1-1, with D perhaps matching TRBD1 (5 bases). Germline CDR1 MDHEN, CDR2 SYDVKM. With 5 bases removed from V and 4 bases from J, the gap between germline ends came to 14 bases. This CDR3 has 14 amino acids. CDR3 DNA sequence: TGTGCCAGCAGTCCGTCGGGGGATGGCACTGAAGCTTTCTTT. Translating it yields CASSPSGDGTEAFF.

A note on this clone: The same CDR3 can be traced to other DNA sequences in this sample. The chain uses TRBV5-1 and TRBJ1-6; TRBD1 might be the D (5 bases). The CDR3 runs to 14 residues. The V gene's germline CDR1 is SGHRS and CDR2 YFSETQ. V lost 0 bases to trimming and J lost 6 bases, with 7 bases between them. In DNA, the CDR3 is TGCGCCAGCAGCTTGGGACAGCCTAATTCACCCCTCCACTTT. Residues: CASSLGQPNSPLHF.

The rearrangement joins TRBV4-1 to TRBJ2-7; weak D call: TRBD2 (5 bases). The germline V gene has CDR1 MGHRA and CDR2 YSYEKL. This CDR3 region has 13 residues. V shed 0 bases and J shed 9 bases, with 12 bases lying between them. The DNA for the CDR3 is TGCGCCAGCAGCCAAGATGAGGGTCGGTGGCAGTACTTC. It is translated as CASSQDEGRWQYF.

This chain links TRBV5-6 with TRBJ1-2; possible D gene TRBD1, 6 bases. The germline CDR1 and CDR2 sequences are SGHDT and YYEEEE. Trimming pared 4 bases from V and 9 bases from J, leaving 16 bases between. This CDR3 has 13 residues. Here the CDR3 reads CASSPPQGTRYTF. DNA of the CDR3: TGTGCCAGCAGCCCCCCACAGGGAACACGCTACACCTTC.

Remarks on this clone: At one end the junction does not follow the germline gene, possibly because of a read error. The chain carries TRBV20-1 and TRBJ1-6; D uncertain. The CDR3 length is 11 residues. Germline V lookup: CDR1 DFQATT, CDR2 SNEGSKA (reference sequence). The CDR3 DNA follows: TGCAGTGCTGGAGACTTAGGCCCCCTCCACTTT. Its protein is CSAGDLGPLHF.

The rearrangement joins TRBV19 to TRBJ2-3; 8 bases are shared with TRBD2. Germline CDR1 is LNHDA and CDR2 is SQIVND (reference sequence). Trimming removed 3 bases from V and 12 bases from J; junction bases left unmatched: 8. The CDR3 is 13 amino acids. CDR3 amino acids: CASSIPPAGAQYF. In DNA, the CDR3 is TGTGCCAGTAGTATCCCCCCAGCGGGAGCCCAGTATTTT.

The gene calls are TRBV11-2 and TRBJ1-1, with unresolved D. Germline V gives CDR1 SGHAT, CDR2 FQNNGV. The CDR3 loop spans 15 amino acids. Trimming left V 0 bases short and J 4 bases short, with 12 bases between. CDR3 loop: CASSLEIGPGTEAFF. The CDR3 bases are TGTGCCAGCAGCTTAGAGATCGGGCCGGGCACTGAAGCTTTCTTT.

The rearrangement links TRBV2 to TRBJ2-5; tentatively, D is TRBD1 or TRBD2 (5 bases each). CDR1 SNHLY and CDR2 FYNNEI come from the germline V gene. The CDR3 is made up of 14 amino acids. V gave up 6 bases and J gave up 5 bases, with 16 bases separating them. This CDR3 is CASRGPVEGETQYF. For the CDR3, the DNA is TGTGCCAGCAGGGGACCCGTCGAGGGGGAGACCCAGTACTTC.